The rows below give T cell receptor beta chains drawn from one sample of a study of CD8 T cells in ankylosing spondylitis. TCRdb reprocessed the 5' RACE reads via MiXCR and lists one record per CDR3 protein. The sample has some 200,000 distinct CDR3 sequences; around 13% are singletons. Input material: blood, either unsorted or a sorted T cell fraction (not recorded which). The source of these receptors is a male donor with ankylosing spondylitis or in good health (not recorded which). Each CDR3 is given with its conserved first and last residue. D genes are given only for firm matches. Not every row has a clone size; where given, it reads once, few, many or a size class.

j_gene	v_gene	d_gene	abundance	CDR3nt	CDR3aa
TRBJ2-3	TRBV4-1	TRBD2	many	TGCGCCAGCAGCCAACCAACTAGCGGGGTAGCAGATACGCAGTATTTT	CASSQPTSGVADTQYF
TRBJ2-1	TRBV5-1	-	many	TGCGCCAGCAGCTACCAGAATTGGCTAGTTCGCAATGAGCAGTTCTTC	CASSYQNWLVRNEQFF
TRBJ1-2	TRBV27	-	few	TGTGCCAGCAGTTTCCTGGACGGAGGAGGCCATGGAGGCTACACCTTC	CASSFLDGGGHGGYTF
TRBJ2-3	TRBV9	-	-	TGTGCCAGCAGCGTAGACCTAGATACGCAGTATTTT	CASSVDLDTQYF
TRBJ2-3	TRBV20-1	TRBD2	few	TGCAGTGCGCTCGGGACTAGCGGGGCCTACACAGATACGCAGTATTTT	CSALGTSGAYTDTQYF
TRBJ2-7	TRBV6-5	-	many	TGTGCCAGCAGTTACCCGGGAGACTACGAGCAGTACTTC	CASSYPGDYEQYF
TRBJ2-1	TRBV6-2/TRBV6-3	-	few	TGTGCCAGCAGTTACTCGAGTAGGACAGTCAATGAGCAGTTCTTC	CASSYSSRTVNEQFF
TRBJ2-5	TRBV5-5	-	-	TGTGCCAGCAGCTTTGTTCCCCCCGGGTACCAAGAGACCCAGTACTTC	CASSFVPPGYQETQYF
TRBJ2-1	TRBV12-5	-	few	TGTGCTAGTGGTTTGGCGGGTAATGAGCAGTTCTTC	CASGLAGNEQFF
TRBJ1-1	TRBV18	-	few	TGTGCCAGCTCACCACCGTGGGGGGAAGAAGCTTTCTTT	CASSPPWGEEAFF
TRBJ1-1	TRBV5-1	TRBD1	few	TGCGCCAGCAGCTACGGGACAGGGGTCATGAACACTGAAGCTTTCTTT	CASSYGTGVMNTEAFF
TRBJ2-7	TRBV30	TRBD1	few	TGTGCCTGGGACAGGGGCTACGAGCAGTACTTC	CAWDRGYEQYF
TRBJ1-2	TRBV29-1	TRBD1	few	TGCAGCGTCGATGGACAGGGTTATGGCTACACCTTC	CSVDGQGYGYTF
TRBJ2-5	TRBV4-1	-	few	TGCGCCAGCAGCCAGGGTCCGACGGACCTCAAGGAGACCCAGTACTTC	CASSQGPTDLKETQYF
TRBJ1-1	TRBV3-1	-	many	TGTGCCAGCAGCCAAGATCGGGCAGGCCCGAGCACTGAAGCTTTCTTT	CASSQDRAGPSTEAFF
TRBJ2-1	TRBV5-1	TRBD2	many	TGCGCCAGCAGCTTGGGGACTAGCGACTACAATGAGCAGTTCTTC	CASSLGTSDYNEQFF
TRBJ2-3	TRBV9	-	-	TGTGCCAGCAGCCCCCTAAGTGCGACAGATACGCAGTATTTT	CASSPLSATDTQYF
TRBJ1-5	TRBV7-9	TRBD1	many	TGTGCCAGCAGCGCAGGGACAGGGTATAGCAATCAGCCCCAGCATTTT	CASSAGTGYSNQPQHF
TRBJ1-5	TRBV3-1	-	few	TGTGCCAGCACCCACCGAGACTTTTACAATCAGCCCCAGCATTTT	CASTHRDFYNQPQHF
TRBJ2-1	TRBV5-1	TRBD2	-	TGCGCCAGCAGGACCGGGCTAGCGGGACCCCAGGATGAGCAGTTCTTC	CASRTGLAGPQDEQFF
TRBJ2-5	TRBV7-8	TRBD1	few	TGTGCCAGCAGCTCGAGGACAGGGTACCAAGAGACCCAGTACTTC	CASSSRTGYQETQYF
TRBJ2-7	TRBV7-6	TRBD2	-	TGTGCCAGTGCTAGCGGGAGGACCTACGAGCAGTACTTC	CASASGRTYEQYF
TRBJ1-2	TRBV6-1	-	-	TGTGCCAGCAGGCGGCAGGGGAGAAATCCAATGGATGGCTACACCTTC	CASRRQGRNPMDGYTF
TRBJ2-1	TRBV4-1	TRBD2	-	TGCGCCAGCAGCCAAGAGGCGCTAGCGGGAGTCCCTTACAATGAGCAGTTCTTC	CASSQEALAGVPYNEQFF
TRBJ1-1	TRBV27	TRBD1	-	TGTGCCAGCAGCACCCCCGGGACAGCCTCTCAGGGCACTGAAGCTTTCTTT	CASSTPGTASQGTEAFF
TRBJ2-1	TRBV3-1	TRBD1	few	TGTGCCAGCAGCCAAGACCGTGACAGGGGGGATAAAACGGAGCAGTTCTTC	CASSQDRDRGDKTEQFF
TRBJ2-2	TRBV27	-	few	TGTGCCAGCCCCGGACCAGACCAAGTCGGGGAGCTGTTTTTT	CASPGPDQVGELFF
TRBJ1-2	TRBV7-9	-	many	TGTGCCAGCAGCTCGGACTATGGCTACACCTTC	CASSSDYGYTF
TRBJ1-1	TRBV4-2	TRBD1	-	TGTGCCAGCAGCCAAGAAGGGGGGACAGTTGAAGCTTTCTTT	CASSQEGGTVEAFF
TRBJ2-7	TRBV7-2	-	few	TGTGCCAGCAGCTTATTCTCGGGGCCCCTCGAGCAGTACTTC	CASSLFSGPLEQYF
TRBJ2-6	TRBV10-1	TRBD2	-	TGCGCCAGCAGCCCGAGTCTGGTAGCGGGGTCTGGGGCCAACGTCCTGACTTTC	CASSPSLVAGSGANVLTF
TRBJ2-1	TRBV6-5	TRBD2	few	TGTGCCAGCAGTTACTCCAGCGGGGGGGGCTACAATGAGCAGTTCTTC	CASSYSSGGGYNEQFF
TRBJ2-7	TRBV12-3/TRBV12-4	TRBD1	few	TGTGCCAGCAGTTTGTCGACCGGGACAGGGTTCTACGAGCAGTACTTC	CASSLSTGTGFYEQYF
TRBJ2-4	TRBV6-1	-	-	TGTGCCAGCACTGGGACCACTCTTCCTCGGGACATTCAGTACTTC	CASTGTTLPRDIQYF
TRBJ1-1	TRBV9	TRBD1	few	TGTGCCAGCAGCGAGAGGGGGCAGAGACCTGAAGCTTTCTTT	CASSERGQRPEAFF
TRBJ1-1	TRBV7-9	-	few	TGTGCCAGCAGCTTAAGTTCTCTAGGGTACACTGAAGCTTTCTTT	CASSLSSLGYTEAFF
TRBJ2-3	TRBV30	-	few	TGTGCCTGGAGTTCCCGACTAGGAGGGACAGATACGCAGTATTTT	CAWSSRLGGTDTQYF
TRBJ2-7	TRBV27	-	few	TGTGCCAGCAGTAAGGGGCGGTTCTACGAGCAGTACTTC	CASSKGRFYEQYF
TRBJ2-5	TRBV10-1	TRBD2	-	TGCGCCAGCAGTGACGATCTGGGAGGGGAGACCCAGTACTTC	CASSDDLGGETQYF
TRBJ1-2	TRBV6-5	-	few	TGTGCCAGCAGTTATCATGCCGGGGGGGGCGACTATGGCTACACCTTC	CASSYHAGGGDYGYTF
TRBJ2-7	TRBV5-6	-	few	TGTGCCAGCAGCTTGTCTGGCGAGCAGTACTTC	CASSLSGEQYF
TRBJ2-7	TRBV14	TRBD1	-	TGTGCCAGCAGCCAGACAGGGAACGAGCAGTACTTC	CASSQTGNEQYF
TRBJ2-1	TRBV4-1	-	few	TGCGCCAGCAGCCAAGAAGGCCGGAGGGAGCAGTTCTTC	CASSQEGRREQFF
TRBJ2-7	TRBV27	-	-	TGTGCCAGCAGTTTAGGGACAAGGGGATCCTACGAGCAGTACTTC	CASSLGTRGSYEQYF
TRBJ2-1	TRBV11-2	-	few	TGTGCCAGCAGCTCGGGGGTCAATGAGCAGTTCTTC	CASSSGVNEQFF
TRBJ2-7	TRBV4-1	-	-	TGCGCCAGCAGCCAGGCAGGGGTCTCCTACGAGCAGTACTTC	CASSQAGVSYEQYF
TRBJ1-2	TRBV29-1	-	-	TGCAGCGCTGCCGGGAACTATGGCTACACCTTC	CSAAGNYGYTF
TRBJ2-7	TRBV7-9	-	few	TGTGCCAGCAGCTTTCGAACAGGGCCCAACTACGAGCAGTACTTC	CASSFRTGPNYEQYF
TRBJ1-5	TRBV10-2	TRBD1	few	TGCGCCAGCAGGGAAGGACAGGCCTTCGATCAGCCCCAGCATTTT	CASREGQAFDQPQHF
TRBJ2-2	TRBV29-1	-	many	TGCAGCGTAGTCAGACTCAACACCGGGGAGCTGTTTTTT	CSVVRLNTGELFF
TRBJ2-7	TRBV2	TRBD1	few	TGTGCCAGCAGTTCGGACAGGGGGCGCGTCTACGAGCAGTACTTC	CASSSDRGRVYEQYF
TRBJ2-7	TRBV6-1	-	many	TGTGCCAGCAGGGACAGCTACGAGCAGTACTTC	CASRDSYEQYF